The 18 T cell receptor beta chains presented below share a single source sample, sequenced in a study of OX40 agonist ivuxolimab in advanced cancers. Produced via immunoSEQ multiplex PCR; TCRdb's table is partial and in-frame only. The repertoire has 45,000 to 75,000 clones, around 79% of them found once; the top ten carry more than 0.9%. This specimen was CD4+ or CD8+ T cells sorted from blood, taken in a trial of the OX40 agonist ivuxolimab. The receptors here all came from an adult with an advanced solid tumor such as melanoma, head and neck, liver or kidney cancer.

In this sample, this clone is medium-sized. The V and J genes are TRBV7-9 and TRBJ1-2, with TRBD1 identical over 7 bases. Germline trimming cut 5 bases from V and 4 bases from J; bases unmatched to any gene: 4. This CDR3 region has 13 residues. Per germline, CDR1 SEHNR and CDR2 FQNEAQ (reference sequence). The CDR3 DNA is TGTGCCAGCAGCCCGGGACAGCTCTATGGCTACACCTTC. Its translation is CASSPGQLYGYTF.

CDR3 residues: CASSRLVGRTGYGYTF. The CDR3 coding sequence is TGCGCCAGCAGCAGATTGGTGGGGAGGACAGGCTATGGCTACACCTTC. The gene calls are TRBV5-1 and TRBJ1-2; TRBD1 aligns across 7 bases. With 4 bases clipped from V and 4 bases from J, the junction kept 13 bases outside the gene matches. The germline V gene has CDR1 SGHRS and CDR2 YFSETQ. The CDR3 covers 16 residues. The variable domain in full, with the rest retrieved from reference TRBV5-1 and TRBJ1-2, is KAGVTQTPRYLIKTRGQQVTLSCSPISGHRSVSWYQQTPGQGLQFLFEYFSETQRNKGNFPGRFSGRQFSNSRSEMNVSTLELGDSALYLCASSRLVGRTGYGYTFGSGTRLTVV.

The rearrangement links TRBV18 to TRBJ2-2, with D possibly TRBD2 on 6 matching bases. The germline gives CDR1 KGHSH, CDR2 LQKENI. The CDR3 consists of 16 residues. V lost 2 bases and J lost 0, with 10 bases in between. CDR3: CASSPVSGTNTGELFF. The CDR3 nucleotides are TGTGCCAGCTCACCAGTTAGCGGAACGAACACCGGGGAGCTGTTTTTT.

The chain joins TRBV30 to TRBJ1-4; D is perhaps TRBD1 (6 bases). This CDR3 comprises 18 residues. Germline V gene data show CDR1 as GTSNPN and CDR2 as SVGIG (reference sequence). Trimming took off 0 bases at V and 0 bases at J, with 17 bases between the two ends. The CDR3: CAWSVQVGGGATNEKLFF. CDR3 nucleotides: TGTGCCTGGAGTGTACAGGTGGGGGGCGGGGCAACTAATGAAAAACTGTTTTTT. The variable domain in full, completed from reference TRBV30 and TRBJ1-4, reads SQTIHQWPATLVQPVGSPLSLECTVEGTSNPNLYWYRQAAGRGLQLLFYSVGIGQISSEVPQNLSASRPQDRQFILSSKKLLLSDSGFYLCAWSVQVGGGATNEKLFFGSGTQLSVL.

The genes are TRBV19 and TRBJ2-7; 13 bases match TRBD2. The germline V gene encodes CDR1 LNHDA and CDR2 SQIVND (reference sequence). This CDR3 contains 15 residues. J gave up 2 bases and V 5 bases, and 3 bases lay outside the gene matches. DNA for the CDR3: TGTGCCAGTAGTCGCGGGACTAGCGGGACCTACGAGCAGTACTTC. As protein: CASSRGTSGTYEQYF.

This chain uses TRBV2 with TRBJ2-1; 7 bases agree with TRBD1. Germline V gene lookup returns CDR1 SNHLY and CDR2 FYNNEI. V lost 5 bases and J lost 7; bases outside the gene matches: 8. The CDR3 is 14 amino acids. In DNA, the CDR3 is TGTGCCAGCAGTTCGACAGGGAAAGTAAATGAGCAGTTCTTC. Its translation: CASSSTGKVNEQFF.

The rearrangement joins TRBV7-3 to TRBJ2-1; D is possibly TRBD1 or TRBD2 (5 bases each). With 2 bases removed from V and 5 bases from J, the gap between germline ends came to 7 bases. CDR3 length: 13 residues. CDR1 and CDR2 from the germline V gene are SGHTA and FQGTGA. The CDR3 nucleotides are TGTGCCAGCAGCTTAGGGACGGACAATGAGCAGTTCTTC. As protein: CASSLGTDNEQFF.

This chain joins TRBV30 and TRBJ2-5; D is unclear. CDR1 and CDR2 from the germline V gene are GTSNPN and SVGIG (reference sequence). CDR3 length equals 19 residues. Trimming stripped 0 bases from V and 1 base from J, with 24 bases between. Here the CDR3 reads CAWSVLTSFPRRVQETQYF. CDR3 DNA sequence: TGTGCCTGGAGTGTACTGACAAGCTTCCCTCGAAGGGTCCAAGAGACCCAGTACTTC.

This clone was recorded a few times. V and J are TRBV6-6 and TRBJ2-1, with D maybe TRBD1 (6 bases). Germline values: CDR1 MNHNY, CDR2 SVGAGI (reference sequence). Between the trimmed V and J ends, which lost 6 bases and 5 bases, there was a span of 11 bases. The CDR3 loop spans 13 amino acids. The DNA of the CDR3 is TGTGCCAGCAGCCCGGACAGAGACAATGAGCAGTTCTTC. It yields the protein CASSPDRDNEQFF.

The CDR3 DNA reads TGCGCCAGCAGGGAGGGGACAGCTTATGGTTCACCCCTCCACTTT. This codes for CASREGTAYGSPLHF. The chain couples TRBV5-1 to TRBJ1-6; 7 nucleotides line up with TRBD1. The germline V gene encodes CDR1 SGHRS and CDR2 YFSETQ. J lost 9 bases, V lost 5 bases, and 11 bases had no gene match. The CDR3 totals 15 residues.

Only a few counts were recorded for this clone. The V call is TRBV5-1, the J call TRBJ2-5; 10 bases fit TRBD1. Germline CDR1 reads SGHRS; CDR2 reads YFSETQ. Germline trimming cut 3 bases from V and 5 bases from J; bases unmatched to any gene: 19. This CDR3 has 19 residues. CDR3 DNA sequence: TGCGCCAGCAGCTCGGGACAGGGGACGACAGATTTTGGGGCCGAGACCCAGTACTTC. Its translation is CASSSGQGTTDFGAETQYF.

This chain uses TRBV11-2 with TRBJ2-5; D unresolved. This CDR3 is built from 13 residues. CDR1 is SGHAT, CDR2 FQNNGV, per germline. Trimming shortened V by 1 base and J by 3 bases, and 6 bases separated the two germline ends. CDR3: CASSLGVEETQYF. The CDR3 nucleotides read TGTGCCAGCAGCTTAGGGGTAGAAGAGACCCAGTACTTC.

The gene calls are TRBV15 and TRBJ1-5; tentative D call: TRBD1 (5 bases). This CDR3 is 14 amino acids long. From germline, CDR1 is LNHNV and CDR2 YYDKDF (reference sequence). V was clipped by 3 bases and J by 8 bases, with 14 bases between them. The CDR3 DNA sequence: TGTGCCACCAGCAGGGTCGGGGGAGCGGAGCCCCAGCATTTT. This gives the protein CATSRVGGAEPQHF.

This sequence joins TRBV18 and TRBJ2-3; the D gene is possibly TRBD1 (5 bases). Trimming took off 3 bases at V and 4 bases at J, with 11 bases between the two ends. CDR3 length equals 14 residues. Germline CDR1 reads KGHSH; CDR2 reads LQKENI. CDR3 in amino acids: CASSPPRQPDTQYF. CDR3 nucleotide sequence: TGTGCCAGCTCACCTCCCCGACAGCCAGATACGCAGTATTTT.

The chain has TRBV7-9 and TRBJ2-6; D gene ambiguous. The V end lost 1 base, the J end lost 0 bases, and 7 bases lay between the germline ends. The CDR3 covers 16 residues. CDR1 and CDR2 (germline): SEHNR, FQNEAQ (reference sequence). CDR3 nucleotide sequence: TGTGCCAGCAGCTTAGAGGCAGTCTCTGGGGCCAACGTCCTGACTTTC. This gives the protein CASSLEAVSGANVLTF.

The rearrangement links TRBV4-1 to TRBJ2-3; a weak D match, TRBD2 (6 bases). The CDR3 consists of 16 residues. The V end lost 2 bases, the J end lost 6 bases, and 18 bases lay between the germline ends. Germline V gives CDR1 MGHRA, CDR2 YSYEKL. The CDR3 here is CASSQIRQRGGDTQYF. CDR3 in DNA: TGCGCCAGCAGCCAAATTAGGCAAAGGGGAGGTGATACGCAGTATTTT.

V is TRBV9 and J is TRBJ2-7; 11 bases are a match to TRBD2. Germline V lookup: CDR1 SGDLS, CDR2 YYNGEE. The CDR3 loop spans 15 amino acids. V gave up 3 bases and J gave up 3 bases; unmatched junction bases: 5. The CDR3, as DNA: TGTGCCAGCAGCGCCGGACTAGCGGGCCACTACGAGCAGTACTTC. Protein: CASSAGLAGHYEQYF.

This rearrangement joins TRBV5-1 to TRBJ2-3; D might be TRBD1 (6 bases). Trimming pared 0 bases from V and 2 bases from J, leaving 16 bases between. CDR1 is SGHRS and CDR2 is YFSETQ in the germline V gene. CDR3 length: 17 residues. CDR3 residues: CASSLDVGATPTDTQYF. CDR3 bases: TGCGCCAGCAGCTTGGATGTGGGGGCCACCCCCACAGATACGCAGTATTTT. Together with reference TRBV5-1 and TRBJ2-3, the CDR3 gives the full variable domain: KAGVTQTPRYLIKTRGQQVTLSCSPISGHRSVSWYQQTPGQGLQFLFEYFSETQRNKGNFPGRFSGRQFSNSRSEMNVSTLELGDSALYLCASSLDVGATPTDTQYFGPGTRLTVL.